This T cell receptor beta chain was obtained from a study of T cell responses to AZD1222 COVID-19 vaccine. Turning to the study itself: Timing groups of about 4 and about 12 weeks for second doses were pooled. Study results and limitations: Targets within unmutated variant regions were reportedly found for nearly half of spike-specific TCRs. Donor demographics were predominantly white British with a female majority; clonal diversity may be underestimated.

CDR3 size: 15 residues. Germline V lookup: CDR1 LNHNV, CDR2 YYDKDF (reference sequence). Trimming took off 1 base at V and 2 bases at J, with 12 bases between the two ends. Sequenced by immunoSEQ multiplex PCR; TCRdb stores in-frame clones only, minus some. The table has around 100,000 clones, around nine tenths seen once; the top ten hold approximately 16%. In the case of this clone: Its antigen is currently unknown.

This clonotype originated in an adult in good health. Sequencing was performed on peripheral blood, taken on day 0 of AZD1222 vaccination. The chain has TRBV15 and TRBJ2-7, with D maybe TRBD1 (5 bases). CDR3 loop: CATSRAEDNTYEQYF. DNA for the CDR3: TGTGCCACCAGCAGAGCTGAGGACAATACCTACGAGCAGTACTTC.